This entry features one T cell receptor beta chain sequence. The table came from immunoSEQ multiplex PCR; TCRdb's copy has only in-frame clones and leaves some out. This sample carries roughly 15,000 clones, roughly two fifths of them seen once, and the ten largest clones take more than 1%. Germline CDR1 and CDR2: SGHVS and FNYEAQ. J was trimmed by 4 bases and V by 3 bases; bases with no gene match: 11. The CDR3 is 16 amino acids. These data are taken from a study of graft-versus-host responses after intestinal transplantation. Points from the study as a whole: There were GvH clones found in recipient marrow, and some of them appeared first in ileum or blood.

Here the sequenced sample was alloreactive CD4+ T cells from a mixed lymphocyte reaction culture, taken before intestinal transplant. Stated subset: CFSE-low proliferating T cells sorted from roughly 6-day pre-transplant mixed lymphocyte reaction (GvH or HvG direction). The clonotype comes from a human patient who received an intestinal transplant. This chain links TRBV7-6 with TRBJ1-2; the match to TRBD1 covers 7 bases. The CDR3 coding sequence is TGTGCCAGCAGCTTCGGCCCTCCAGGGGGAGTCTATGGCTACACCTTC. This encodes CASSFGPPGGVYGYTF. Supplemented by reference TRBV7-6 and TRBJ1-2, the full variable domain reads GAGVSQSPRYKVTKRGQDVALRCDPISGHVSLYWYRQALGQGPEFLTYFNYEAQQDKSGLPNDRFSAERPEGSISTLTIQRTEQRDSAMYRCASSFGPPGGVYGYTFGSGTRLTVV.